This T cell receptor (beta chain) was obtained from a study of human T cells and chemical hapten exposure. General observations from the study: High-frequency TCRs, those above 1 in 1000, stayed the same after DPC sensitization.

CDR3 length: 13 amino acids. The ends were cut back, 6 bases at V and 8 bases at J, with 16 bases in the middle. This clonotype was detected ten times or more. No antigen is known for it. The library gave individual cDNA molecules unique molecular identifiers. TCRdb processed the RACE reads anew with MiXCR; each CDR3 protein has one entry. The sample yields approximately 400,000 distinct CDR3 sequences, more than 4.5% seen once. Specified time point: patch test 1, 2 weeks after DPC sensitization. The treatment: therapeutic diphenylcyclopropenone sensitization with weekly scalp DPC. This clonotype was obtained from a woman in her forties or fifties with alopecia areata. Some clones in this sample may be carry-over from other donors' samples. Source: whole blood, taken in connection with sensitization to the hapten diphenylcyclopropenone (DPC). The gene calls are TRBV23-1 and TRBJ1-1; D might be TRBD1 (5 bases). TRBV23-1 is given ORF status, its function remaining uncertain. Here the CDR3 DNA reads TGCGCCAGCAGCCCACAAACAGGCGAGGAAGCTTTCTTT. Encoded protein: CASSPQTGEEAFF.